This section outlines one T cell receptor beta chain sequence together with its context. These data originate in a study of blood T cell repertoires in COVID-19. As for the study in general: The origin of the acute and convalescent COVID-19 samples was the United States, Italy and Spain. Sources were T cells, B-cell-depleted T cells, or PBMCs; the material itself was cDNA or gDNA.

Trimming left V 5 bases short and J 0 bases short, with 12 bases between. CDR3 length: 15 residues. Germline V gene data show CDR1 as SGHKS and CDR2 as YYEKEE (reference sequence). As processed by the authors: Using reference gene primer amplification, nucleated cell counts were estimated. TCRdb keeps only in-frame clones here, not all; method: immunoSEQ multiplex PCR. V and J calls and clone size are given by that table; D and trimming were obtained from the DNA. The sample holds 390,000 or so clones, about 87% seen once. The Seattle site enrolled patients during active infection and followed them longitudinally.

The receptor was isolated from a woman aged 25-40 years with COVID-19, enrolled during active disease. V gene TRBV5-5 combines with J gene TRBJ1-3, with D maybe TRBD1 (5 bases). Specimen: peripheral blood. CDR3 amino acids: CASSWSRDSGNTIYF. For the CDR3, the DNA is TGTGCCAGCAGTTGGAGCAGGGACTCTGGAAACACCATATATTTT.